This TCR beta chain was sequenced for a study of read filtering for tumor transcriptome and immune sequencing. The library was built from about 400 ng RNA with molecular barcoded adaptors for alpha/delta and beta/gamma chains. MiXCR was run by TCRdb on the reads, yielding one entry per CDR3 protein. The sample lists 30,000 to 50,000 distinct CDR3 sequences, around 11% occurring once. Trimming took 3 bases from V and 5 from J; bases not matched to a gene: 11. The V gene's germline CDR1 is SGHVS and CDR2 FNYEAQ. The CDR3 is 18 amino acids. Many counts were recorded for this clonotype. The genes are TRBV7-6 and TRBJ2-2, with TRBD1 matching over 11 bases. Sequencing used a population of CD138-negative cells sorted from bone marrow. This TCR was recovered from a donor aged 40 or over with multiple myeloma. The CDR3 region is CASSFATPGTGGTGELFF. DNA of the CDR3: TGTGCCAGCAGCTTTGCTACTCCGGGGACAGGGGGGACCGGGGAGCTGTTTTTT.